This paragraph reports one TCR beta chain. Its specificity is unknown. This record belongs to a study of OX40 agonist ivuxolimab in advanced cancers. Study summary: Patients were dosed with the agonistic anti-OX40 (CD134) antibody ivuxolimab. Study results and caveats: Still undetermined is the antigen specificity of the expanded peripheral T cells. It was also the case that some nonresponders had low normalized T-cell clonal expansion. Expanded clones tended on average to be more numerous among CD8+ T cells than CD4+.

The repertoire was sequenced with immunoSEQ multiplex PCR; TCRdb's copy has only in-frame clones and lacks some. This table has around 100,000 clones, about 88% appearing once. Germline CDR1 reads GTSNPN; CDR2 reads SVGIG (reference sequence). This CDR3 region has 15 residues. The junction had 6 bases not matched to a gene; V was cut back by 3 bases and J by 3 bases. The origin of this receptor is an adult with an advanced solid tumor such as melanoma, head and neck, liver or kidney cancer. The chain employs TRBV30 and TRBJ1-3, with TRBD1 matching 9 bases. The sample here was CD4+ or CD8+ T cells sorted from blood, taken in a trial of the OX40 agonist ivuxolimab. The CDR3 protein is CAWRATGGSGNTIYF. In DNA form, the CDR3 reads TGTGCCTGGAGGGCGACAGGGGGTAGTGGAAACACCATATATTTT. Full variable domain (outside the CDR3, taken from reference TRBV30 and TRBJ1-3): SQTIHQWPATLVQPVGSPLSLECTVEGTSNPNLYWYRQAAGRGLQLLFYSVGIGQISSEVPQNLSASRPQDRQFILSSKKLLLSDSGFYLCAWRATGGSGNTIYFGEGSWLTVV.